This T cell receptor beta chain is from a study of shared clonotypes between healthy human individuals. The sample holds one count of this clone. The antigen is unknown. Using immunoSEQ multiplex PCR, the repertoire was profiled, and TCRdb retains in-frame clones only, with some absent. The sample yields roughly 1,800,000 clones, about 95% seen once. Terminally differentiated effector memory CD45RA+ cells were left out of the naive CD8 fraction, which was CD45RO-negative and positively selected for CCR7. Study results and limitations: Sharing across a few donors was seen in roughly 5% of naive CD4 clonotypes.

Sequencing input: naive CD8+ T cells sorted from blood. This TCR was recovered from a man between 18 and 35 years old in good health.

The CDR3: CASSYLGEYTGELFF. The CDR3 DNA sequence: TGTGCCAGCAGTTATCTTGGGGAATACACCGGGGAGCTGTTTTTT. This chain joins TRBV6-5 and TRBJ2-2; D call uncertain. Germline CDR1 is MNHEY and CDR2 is SVGAGI. Trimming took off 3 bases at V and 3 bases at J, with 11 bases between the two ends. The length of the CDR3 is 15 residues.